This T cell receptor (beta chain) was identified in a study of persistence of HIV-infected CD4 T cells. Study outcomes and limitations: Compared with CD3/CD28-stimulated cells, CMV- and Gag-responding cells showed lower TCRbeta richness.

Lysates of CMV-infected fibroblasts at around 9.8 ug/mL stimulated these cells. Sorting selected CD4+ T cells upregulating both CD40 ligand and CD69. Germline assignment: CDR1 SGHRS and CDR2 YFSETQ. The CDR3 runs to 16 residues. Trimming cost V 2 bases and J 2 bases, with 15 bases left between them. Remarks on this clone: Its matching antigen is unknown.

The immunoSEQ assay was version 4, run in survey mode. Data came from immunoSEQ multiplex PCR; TCRdb stores just in-frame clones and leaves some out. The sample yields under 20,000 clones, 75% to 80% seen once. The rearrangement uses TRBV5-1 and TRBJ2-3; a weak D match, TRBD1 (6 bases). This specimen was CD4+ T cells sorted from PBMCs after approximately 19-hour stimulation, taken from a patient who received antiretroviral therapy. This TCR came from an adult man with HIV who was CMV-seropositive. CDR3 amino acids: CASSLTGTPLTDTQYF. The CDR3 DNA reads TGCGCCAGCAGCTTAACCGGGACACCCCTCACAGATACGCAGTATTTT.